This T cell receptor beta chain was recorded in a study of CD8+ T cells in alopecia areata. On the study more broadly: By percentage of affected scalp area, the severity of treated patients was scored. Study outcomes and limitations: Tofacitinib delivered significant drops in scalp clonality and in expanded CD8+ clones among the top 100.

The CDR3 is 15 amino acids. From germline, CDR1 is SQVTM and CDR2 ANQGSEA. With V trimmed by 7 bases and J by 2 bases, 10 bases remained unmatched. A few counts support this clone. Its matching antigen is unknown. The treatment denotes: oral pan-JAK inhibitor, 5-10 mg twice daily. The authors extracted RNA and reverse transcribed it into cDNA as the sequencing template. Here immunoSEQ multiplex PCR was the method, and the copy in TCRdb shows in-frame clones only, minus some. The table has some 240,000 clones, about three fifths seen once; the top ten hold 1.5% to 2%. The sequences come from CD4+ T cells sorted from blood, collected at week 4, from a patient treated with tofacitinib. The TCR comes from a human donor with alopecia areata. The chain employs TRBV29-1 and TRBJ2-1; the match to TRBD1 covers 8 bases. Here the CDR3 DNA reads TGCAGCGCTCGGACGGGACAGGCAGCCTACAATGAGCAGTTCTTC. It translates to CSARTGQAAYNEQFF.